What follows describes a single T cell receptor beta chain. The record originates from a study of blood T cell repertoires in COVID-19. V was pared by 7 bases and J by 1 base, with 16 bases between. This CDR3 is built from 16 residues. CDR1 MDHEN and CDR2 SYDVKM come from the germline V gene. In Seattle, patients joined the study during active infection and were tracked longitudinally. In the authors' workflow: The authors estimated nucleated cell counts from reference gene primer amplification. The protocol was immunoSEQ multiplex PCR, while the TCRdb copy is restricted to in-frame clones and leaves out a portion. V and J calls and clone size are those listed in that table; D and trimming were worked out from the DNA. The repertoire holds 150,000 to 200,000 clones, 80% to 85% seen once, with 6.5% to 8.5% in the top ten.

Material for sequencing was peripheral blood. This sequence joins TRBV28 and TRBJ2-2; possible D gene TRBD1, 6 bases. The TCR comes from a woman in her 70s with COVID-19, enrolled during active disease. CDR3 nucleotide sequence: TGTGCCAGCATCGTTAGTGGGGACATGAACACCGGGGAGCTGTTTTTT. This sequence encodes CASIVSGDMNTGELFF.